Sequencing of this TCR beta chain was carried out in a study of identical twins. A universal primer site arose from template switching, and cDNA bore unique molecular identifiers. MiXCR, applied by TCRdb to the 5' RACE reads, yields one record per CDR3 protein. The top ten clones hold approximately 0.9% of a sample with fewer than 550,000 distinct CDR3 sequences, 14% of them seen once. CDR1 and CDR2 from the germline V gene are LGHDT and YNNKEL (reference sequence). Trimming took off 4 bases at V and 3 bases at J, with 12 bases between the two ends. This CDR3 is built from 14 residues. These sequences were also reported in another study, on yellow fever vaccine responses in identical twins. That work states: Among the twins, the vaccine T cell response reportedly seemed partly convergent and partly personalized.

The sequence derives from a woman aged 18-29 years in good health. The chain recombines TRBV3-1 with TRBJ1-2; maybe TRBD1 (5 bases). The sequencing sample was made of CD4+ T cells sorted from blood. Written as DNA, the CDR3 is TGTGCCAGCAGCCGCACGGGGGTGGACTATGGCTACACCTTC. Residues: CASSRTGVDYGYTF.